This T cell receptor (beta chain) is drawn from a study of blood T cell repertoires in COVID-19. Study as a whole: There were acute and convalescent COVID-19 samples, and they came from the United States, Italy and Spain. The analysed material was cDNA or gDNA that came from T cells, B-cell-depleted T cells, or PBMCs.

Generated by immunoSEQ multiplex PCR, the TCRdb table keeps only in-frame clones and is missing some. The sample includes over 200,000 clones, around 82% of them seen just once. The length of the CDR3 is 17 residues. Germline V gene lookup returns CDR1 DFQATT and CDR2 SNEGSKA (reference sequence). Trimming removed 3 bases from V and 0 bases from J; junction bases left unmatched: 11. The sequence derives from a woman between 50 and 59 years old with acute or convalescent COVID-19. The specimen was peripheral blood. V gene TRBV20-1 combines with J gene TRBJ2-1; 7 bases align to TRBD2. CDR3: CSASLGWRGSSYNEQFF. In DNA, the CDR3 is TGCAGTGCTAGTTTAGGGTGGCGCGGGAGCTCCTACAATGAGCAGTTCTTC.